Below are 9 T cell receptor beta chains sequenced from a single sample in a study of blood T cells in healthy people across ages. A second about 7 to 12 cycle PCR used barcoded and J-beta primers. TCRdb reprocessed the 5' RACE reads with MiXCR, giving one entry per CDR3 protein. The data hold roughly 2 million distinct CDR3 sequences, with 49% observed a single time. The specimen was blood. All receptors come from a woman aged 40 to 50 in good health.

This clonotype was counted a few times. This chain uses TRBV20-1 with TRBJ2-5; D is perhaps TRBD1 (6 bases). V was shortened by 3 bases and J by 0 bases, with 14 bases between the two germline ends. CDR1 DFQATT and CDR2 SNEGSKA come from the germline V gene (reference sequence). The CDR3 runs to 15 residues. The CDR3 region is CSASEGTGYQETQYF. The CDR3 coding sequence is TGCAGTGCTAGTGAAGGTACAGGGTACCAAGAGACCCAGTACTTC.

This clonotype has just a few counts. The J gene is TRBJ2-7, the V gene TRBV29-1; 7 positions agree with TRBD2. This CDR3 has 17 amino acids. J was trimmed by 2 bases and V by 2 bases; bases with no gene match: 15. CDR1 is SQVTM, CDR2 ANQGSEA, per germline. The CDR3 reads CSVESLGEGGNTYEQYF. In nucleotides, the CDR3 is TGCAGCGTTGAAAGCTTAGGGGAGGGAGGTAACACCTACGAGCAGTACTTC.

Only a few counts were recorded for this clonotype. The J gene is TRBJ2-5, the V gene TRBV12-3 or TRBV12-4; 10 positions match TRBD2. Trimming at V came to 3 bases and at J to 3 bases, leaving 4 bases not matched to a gene. The CDR3 is made up of 15 amino acids. Here the CDR3 reads CASSFFLAGEETQYF. The CDR3 DNA is TGTGCCAGCAGTTTTTTCCTAGCGGGAGAAGAGACCCAGTACTTC.

The chain couples TRBV4-1 to TRBJ2-3, with 7 bases matching TRBD2. The CDR3 contains 16 residues. V lost 3 bases, J lost 2 bases, and 8 bases stayed unmatched. Per germline, CDR1 MGHRA and CDR2 YSYEKL. The CDR3 protein is CASSHFSRGNTDTQYF. The CDR3 bases are TGCGCCAGCAGCCACTTCTCGCGGGGGAACACAGATACGCAGTATTTT.

About this clonotype itself: One end of the junction is discordant with germline, which a read error may explain. V usage is TRBV20-1 and J usage is TRBJ1-5; the D gene is possibly TRBD1 (5 bases). This CDR3 is 17 amino acids long. Germline CDR1 reads DFQATT; CDR2 reads SNEGSKA (reference sequence). The CDR3: CSATWDGLENSNQPQNF. The CDR3 DNA is TGCAGTGCAACCTGGGACGGACTCGAAAATAGCAATCAGCCCCAGAATTTT.

This clonotype was seen only once. The rearrangement links TRBV19 to TRBJ1-1; D gene unclear. CDR3 size: 14 residues. From germline, CDR1 is LNHDA and CDR2 SQIVND (reference sequence). The V end was cut by 9 bases, the J end by 1 base, with 15 bases between. Here the CDR3 DNA reads TGTGCCAGCCGAGGGCAGGAATGGAACACTGAAGCTTTCTTT. Translation: CASRGQEWNTEAFF.

This clonotype was picked up a small number of times. The chain uses TRBV20-1 and TRBJ1-2, with no clear D. The germline V gene has CDR1 DFQATT and CDR2 SNEGSKA (reference sequence). Deletions cut 1 base from V and 7 bases from J, with 10 bases between. The CDR3 totals 12 residues. The CDR3 sequence is CSARVQSGGYTF. In nucleotides, the CDR3 is TGCAGTGCTAGAGTACAGTCGGGTGGCTACACCTTC.

As concerns this clonotype: An end of the junction differs from the germline gene, which may be a read error. The gene calls are TRBV4-3 and TRBJ1-5; no firm D call. The CDR3 totals 15 residues. Germline V gene sequence: CDR1 LGHNA, CDR2 YSLEER. The CDR3 region is CASSQEGYSSQPQHF. The CDR3 DNA reads as TGCGCCAGCAGCCAAGAAGGCTATAGCAGTCAGCCCCAGCATTTT.

The CDR3 here is CATRGSTYGGAGDTQYF. The DNA of the CDR3 is TGTGCCACCAGGGGGTCTACCTACGGGGGGGCAGGGGATACGCAGTATTTT. The J gene is TRBJ2-3, the V gene TRBV24-1; TRBD2 agrees at 8 bases. The CDR3 runs 17 residues. V shed 7 bases, J shed 6 bases, and the junction held 17 bases outside the gene matches. Germline CDR1 and CDR2: KGHDR and SFDVKD.